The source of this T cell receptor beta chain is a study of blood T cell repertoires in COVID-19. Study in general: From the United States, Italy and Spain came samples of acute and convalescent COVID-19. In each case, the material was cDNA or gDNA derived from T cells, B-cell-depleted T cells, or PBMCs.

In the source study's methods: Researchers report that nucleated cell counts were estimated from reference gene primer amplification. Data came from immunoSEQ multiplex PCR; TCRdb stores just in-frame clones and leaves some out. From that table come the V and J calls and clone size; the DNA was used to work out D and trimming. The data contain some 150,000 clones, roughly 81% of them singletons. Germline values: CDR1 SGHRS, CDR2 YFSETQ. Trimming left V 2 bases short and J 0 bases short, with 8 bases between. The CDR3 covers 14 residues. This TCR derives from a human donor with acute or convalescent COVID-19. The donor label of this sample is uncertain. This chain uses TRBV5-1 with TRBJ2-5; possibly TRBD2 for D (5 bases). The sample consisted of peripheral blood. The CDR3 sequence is CASSFPGNQETQYF. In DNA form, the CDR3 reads TGCGCCAGCAGCTTCCCGGGGAACCAAGAGACCCAGTACTTC. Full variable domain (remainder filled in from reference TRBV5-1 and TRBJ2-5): KAGVTQTPRYLIKTRGQQVTLSCSPISGHRSVSWYQQTPGQGLQFLFEYFSETQRNKGNFPGRFSGRQFSNSRSEMNVSTLELGDSALYLCASSFPGNQETQYFGPGTRLLVL.